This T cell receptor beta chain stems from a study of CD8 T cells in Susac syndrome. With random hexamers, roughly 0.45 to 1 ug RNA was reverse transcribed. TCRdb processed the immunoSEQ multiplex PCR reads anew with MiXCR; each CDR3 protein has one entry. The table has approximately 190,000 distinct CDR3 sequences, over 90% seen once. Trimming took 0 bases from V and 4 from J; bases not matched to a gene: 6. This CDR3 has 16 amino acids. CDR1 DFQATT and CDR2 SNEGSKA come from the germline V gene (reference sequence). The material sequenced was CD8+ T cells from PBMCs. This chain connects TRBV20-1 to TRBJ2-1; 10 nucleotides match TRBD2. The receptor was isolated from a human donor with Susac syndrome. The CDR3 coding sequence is TGCAGTGCTAGAGAAGCTAGCGGGAGTCAGTACAATGAGCAGTTCTTC. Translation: CSAREASGSQYNEQFF.